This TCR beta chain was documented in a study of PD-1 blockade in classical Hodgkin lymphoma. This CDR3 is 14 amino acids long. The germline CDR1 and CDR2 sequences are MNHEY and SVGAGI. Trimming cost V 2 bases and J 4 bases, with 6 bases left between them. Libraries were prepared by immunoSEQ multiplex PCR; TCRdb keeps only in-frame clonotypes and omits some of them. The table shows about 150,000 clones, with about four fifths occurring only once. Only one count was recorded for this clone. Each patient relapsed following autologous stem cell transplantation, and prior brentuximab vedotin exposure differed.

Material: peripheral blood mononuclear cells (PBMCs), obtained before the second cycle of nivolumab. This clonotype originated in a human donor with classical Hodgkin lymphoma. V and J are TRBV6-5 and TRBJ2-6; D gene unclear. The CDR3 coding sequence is TGTGCCAGCAGTTACGGCGGCGGGGCCAACGTCCTGACTTTC. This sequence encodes CASSYGGGANVLTF.